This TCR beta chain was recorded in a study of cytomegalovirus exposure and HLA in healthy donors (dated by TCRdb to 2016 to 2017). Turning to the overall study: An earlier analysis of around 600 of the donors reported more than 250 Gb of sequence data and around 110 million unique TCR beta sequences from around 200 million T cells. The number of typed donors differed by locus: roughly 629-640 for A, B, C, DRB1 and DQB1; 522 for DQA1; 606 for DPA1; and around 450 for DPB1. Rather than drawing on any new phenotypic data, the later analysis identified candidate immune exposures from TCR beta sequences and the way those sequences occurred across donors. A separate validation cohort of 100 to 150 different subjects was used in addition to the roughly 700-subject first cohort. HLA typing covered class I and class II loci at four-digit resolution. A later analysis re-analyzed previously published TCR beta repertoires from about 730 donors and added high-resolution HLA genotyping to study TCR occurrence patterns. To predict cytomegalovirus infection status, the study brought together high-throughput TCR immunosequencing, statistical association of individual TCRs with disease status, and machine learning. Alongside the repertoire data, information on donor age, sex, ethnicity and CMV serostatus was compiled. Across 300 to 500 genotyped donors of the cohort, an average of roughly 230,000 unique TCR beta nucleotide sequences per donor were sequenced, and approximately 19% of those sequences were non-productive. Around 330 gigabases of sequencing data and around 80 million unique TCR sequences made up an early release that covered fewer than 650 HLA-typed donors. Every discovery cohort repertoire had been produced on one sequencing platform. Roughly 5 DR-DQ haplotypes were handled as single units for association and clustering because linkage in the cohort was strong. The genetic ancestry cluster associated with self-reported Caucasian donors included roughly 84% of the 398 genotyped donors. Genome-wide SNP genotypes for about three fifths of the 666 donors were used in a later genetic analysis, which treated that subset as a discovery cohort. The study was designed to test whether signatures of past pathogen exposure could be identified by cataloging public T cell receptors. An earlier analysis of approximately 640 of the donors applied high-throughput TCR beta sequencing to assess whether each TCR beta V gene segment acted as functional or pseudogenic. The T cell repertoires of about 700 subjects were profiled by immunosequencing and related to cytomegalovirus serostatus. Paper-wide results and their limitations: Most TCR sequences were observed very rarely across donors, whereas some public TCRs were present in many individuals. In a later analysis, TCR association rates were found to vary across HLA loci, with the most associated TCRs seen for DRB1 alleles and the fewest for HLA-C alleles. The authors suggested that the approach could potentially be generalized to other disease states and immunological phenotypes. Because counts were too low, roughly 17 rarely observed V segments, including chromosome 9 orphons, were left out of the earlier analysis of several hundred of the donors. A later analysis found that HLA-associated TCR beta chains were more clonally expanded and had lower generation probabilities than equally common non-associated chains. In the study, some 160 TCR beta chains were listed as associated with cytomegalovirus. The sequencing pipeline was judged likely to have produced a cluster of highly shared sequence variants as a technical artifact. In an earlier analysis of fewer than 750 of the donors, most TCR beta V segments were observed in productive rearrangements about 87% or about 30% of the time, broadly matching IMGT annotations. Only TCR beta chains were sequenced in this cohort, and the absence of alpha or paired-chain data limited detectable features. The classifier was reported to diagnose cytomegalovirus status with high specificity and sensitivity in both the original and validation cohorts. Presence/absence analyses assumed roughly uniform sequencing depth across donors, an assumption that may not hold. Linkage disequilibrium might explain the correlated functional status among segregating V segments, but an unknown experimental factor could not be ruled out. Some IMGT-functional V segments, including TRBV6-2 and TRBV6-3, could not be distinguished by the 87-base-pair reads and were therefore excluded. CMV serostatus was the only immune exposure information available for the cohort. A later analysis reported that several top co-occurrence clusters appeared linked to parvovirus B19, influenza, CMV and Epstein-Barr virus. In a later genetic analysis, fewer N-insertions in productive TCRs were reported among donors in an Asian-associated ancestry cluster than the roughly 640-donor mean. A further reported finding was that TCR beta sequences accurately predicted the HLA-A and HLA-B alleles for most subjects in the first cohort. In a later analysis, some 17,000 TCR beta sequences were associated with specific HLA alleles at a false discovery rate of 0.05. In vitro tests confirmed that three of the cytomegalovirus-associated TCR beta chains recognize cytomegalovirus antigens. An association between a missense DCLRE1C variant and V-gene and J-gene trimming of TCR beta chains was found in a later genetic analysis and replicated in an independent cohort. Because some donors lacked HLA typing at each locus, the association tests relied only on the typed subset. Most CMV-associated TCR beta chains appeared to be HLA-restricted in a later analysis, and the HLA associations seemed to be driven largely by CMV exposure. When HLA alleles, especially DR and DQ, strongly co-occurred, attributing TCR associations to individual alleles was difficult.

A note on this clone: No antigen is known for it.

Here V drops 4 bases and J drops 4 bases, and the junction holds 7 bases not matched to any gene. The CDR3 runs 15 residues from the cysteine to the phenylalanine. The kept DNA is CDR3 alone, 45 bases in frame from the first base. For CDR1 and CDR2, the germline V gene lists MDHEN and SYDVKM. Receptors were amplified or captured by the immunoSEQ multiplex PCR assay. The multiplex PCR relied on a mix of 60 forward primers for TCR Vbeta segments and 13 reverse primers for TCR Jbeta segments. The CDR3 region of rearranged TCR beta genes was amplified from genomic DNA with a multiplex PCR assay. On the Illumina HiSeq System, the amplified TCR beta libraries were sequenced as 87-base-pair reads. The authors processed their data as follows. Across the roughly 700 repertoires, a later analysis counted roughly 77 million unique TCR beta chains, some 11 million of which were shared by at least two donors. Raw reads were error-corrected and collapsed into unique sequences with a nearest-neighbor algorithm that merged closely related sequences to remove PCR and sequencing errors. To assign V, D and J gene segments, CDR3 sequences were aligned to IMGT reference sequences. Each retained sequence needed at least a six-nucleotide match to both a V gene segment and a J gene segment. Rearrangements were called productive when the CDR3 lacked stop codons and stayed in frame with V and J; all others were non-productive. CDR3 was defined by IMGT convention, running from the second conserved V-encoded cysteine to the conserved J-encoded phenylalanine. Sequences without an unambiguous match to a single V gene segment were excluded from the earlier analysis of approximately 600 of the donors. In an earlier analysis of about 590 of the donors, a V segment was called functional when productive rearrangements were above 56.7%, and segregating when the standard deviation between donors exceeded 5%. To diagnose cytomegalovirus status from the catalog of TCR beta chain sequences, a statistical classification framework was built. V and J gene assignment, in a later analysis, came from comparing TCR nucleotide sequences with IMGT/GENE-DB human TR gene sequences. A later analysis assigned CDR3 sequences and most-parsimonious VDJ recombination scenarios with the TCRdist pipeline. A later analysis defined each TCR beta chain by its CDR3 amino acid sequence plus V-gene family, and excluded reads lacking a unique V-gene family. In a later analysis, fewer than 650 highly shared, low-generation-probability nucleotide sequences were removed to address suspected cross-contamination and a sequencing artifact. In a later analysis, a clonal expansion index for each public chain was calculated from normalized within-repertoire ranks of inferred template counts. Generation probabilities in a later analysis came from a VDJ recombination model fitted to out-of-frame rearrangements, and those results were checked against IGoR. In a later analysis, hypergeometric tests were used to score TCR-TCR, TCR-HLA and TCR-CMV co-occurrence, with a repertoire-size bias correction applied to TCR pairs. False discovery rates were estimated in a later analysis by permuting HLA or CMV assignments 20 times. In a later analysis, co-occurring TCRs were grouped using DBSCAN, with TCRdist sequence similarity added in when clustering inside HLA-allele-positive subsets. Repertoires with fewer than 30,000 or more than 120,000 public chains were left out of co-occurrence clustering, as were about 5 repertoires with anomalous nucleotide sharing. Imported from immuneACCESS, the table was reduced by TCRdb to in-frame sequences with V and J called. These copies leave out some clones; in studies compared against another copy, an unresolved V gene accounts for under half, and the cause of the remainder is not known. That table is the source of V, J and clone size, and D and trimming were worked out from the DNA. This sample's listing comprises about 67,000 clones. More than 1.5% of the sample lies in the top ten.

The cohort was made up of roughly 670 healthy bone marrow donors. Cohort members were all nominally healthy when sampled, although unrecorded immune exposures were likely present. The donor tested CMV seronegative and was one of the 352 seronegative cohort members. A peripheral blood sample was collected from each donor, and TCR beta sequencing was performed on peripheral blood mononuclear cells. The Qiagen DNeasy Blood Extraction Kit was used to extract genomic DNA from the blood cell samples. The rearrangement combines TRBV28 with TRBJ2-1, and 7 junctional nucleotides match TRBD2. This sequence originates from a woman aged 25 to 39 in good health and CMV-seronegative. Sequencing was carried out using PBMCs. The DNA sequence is TGTGCCAGCAGTTCCCCCATGGGGGGGTACAATGAGCAGTTCTTC. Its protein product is CASSSPMGGYNEQFF.